The following is a TCR beta chain sequence with its context. What it recognizes is unknown. TCRB immunosequencing input was five hundred nanograms of biopsy DNA per sample. The table came from immunoSEQ multiplex PCR; TCRdb's copy has only in-frame clones and leaves some out. This sample has 9,500 to 13,000 clones, with around three quarters found just once. The data belong to a study of T cell repertoires in ileal Crohn's disease. General study results and limits: Clonality above 26.8% at surgery always came with endoscopic recurrence.

J lost 5 bases, V lost 5 bases, and 13 bases had no gene match. The CDR3 has 16 amino acids. Sample: ileal tissue. The V and J genes are TRBV5-3 and TRBJ2-5; 9 bases are shared with TRBD1. TRBV5-3 is sorted into the ORF group, with uncertain function. This TCR derives from an adult with Crohn's disease. CDR3: CARRRSTGGLGETQYF. CDR3 in DNA: TGTGCCAGAAGAAGGTCCACAGGGGGCCTAGGGGAGACCCAGTACTTC.